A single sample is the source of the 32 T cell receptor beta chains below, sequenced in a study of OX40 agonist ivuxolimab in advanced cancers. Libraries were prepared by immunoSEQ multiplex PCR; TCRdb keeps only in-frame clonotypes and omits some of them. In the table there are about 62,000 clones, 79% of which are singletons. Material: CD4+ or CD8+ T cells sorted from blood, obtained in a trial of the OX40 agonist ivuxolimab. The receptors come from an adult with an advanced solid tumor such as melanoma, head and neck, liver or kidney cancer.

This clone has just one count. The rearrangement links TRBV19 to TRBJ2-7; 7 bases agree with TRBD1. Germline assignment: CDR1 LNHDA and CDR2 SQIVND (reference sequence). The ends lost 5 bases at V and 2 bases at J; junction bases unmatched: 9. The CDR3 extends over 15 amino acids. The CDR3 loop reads CASSRQGVSAYEQYF. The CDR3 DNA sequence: TGTGCCAGTAGTCGGCAGGGGGTTTCAGCCTACGAGCAGTACTTC.

CDR3 in DNA: TGCGCCAGCAGCTTAGAGGGGCTGGAGACCCAGTACTTC. It specifies CASSLEGLETQYF. This rearrangement joins TRBV5-1 to TRBJ2-5, with D possibly called TRBD1 or TRBD2 (5 bases each). The CDR3 loop spans 13 amino acids. V dropped 2 bases and J dropped 5 bases, with 10 bases sitting between them. Germline V gives CDR1 SGHRS, CDR2 YFSETQ.

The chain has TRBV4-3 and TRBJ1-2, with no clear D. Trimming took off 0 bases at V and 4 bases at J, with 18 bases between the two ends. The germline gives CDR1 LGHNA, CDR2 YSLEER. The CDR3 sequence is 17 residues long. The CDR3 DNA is TGCGCCAGCAGCCAAGATAACGGTTTTGTCTTCGGCTATGGCTACACCTTC. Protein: CASSQDNGFVFGYGYTF.

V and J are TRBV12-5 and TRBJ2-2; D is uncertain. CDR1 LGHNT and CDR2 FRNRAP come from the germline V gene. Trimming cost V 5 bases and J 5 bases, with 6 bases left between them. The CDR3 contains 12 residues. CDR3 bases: TGTGCTAGTGGTCCCCCAACCGGGGAGCTGTTTTTT. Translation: CASGPPTGELFF.

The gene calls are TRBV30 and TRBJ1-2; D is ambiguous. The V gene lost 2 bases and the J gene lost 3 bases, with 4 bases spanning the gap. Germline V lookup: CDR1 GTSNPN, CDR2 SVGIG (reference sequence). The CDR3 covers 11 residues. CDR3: CAWSPDYGYTF. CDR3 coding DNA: TGTGCCTGGAGTCCTGACTATGGCTACACCTTC.

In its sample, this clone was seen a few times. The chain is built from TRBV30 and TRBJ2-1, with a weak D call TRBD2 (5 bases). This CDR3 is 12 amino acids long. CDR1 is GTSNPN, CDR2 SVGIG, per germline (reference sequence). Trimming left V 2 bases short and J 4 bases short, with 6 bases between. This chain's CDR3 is CAWSSGYNEQFF. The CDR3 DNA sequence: TGTGCCTGGAGTAGCGGATACAATGAGCAGTTCTTC.

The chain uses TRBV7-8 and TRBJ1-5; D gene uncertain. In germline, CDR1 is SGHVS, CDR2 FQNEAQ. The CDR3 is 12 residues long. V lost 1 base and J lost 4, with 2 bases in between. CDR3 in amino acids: CASSLVNQPQHF. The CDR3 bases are TGTGCCAGCAGCTTAGTAAATCAGCCCCAGCATTTT.

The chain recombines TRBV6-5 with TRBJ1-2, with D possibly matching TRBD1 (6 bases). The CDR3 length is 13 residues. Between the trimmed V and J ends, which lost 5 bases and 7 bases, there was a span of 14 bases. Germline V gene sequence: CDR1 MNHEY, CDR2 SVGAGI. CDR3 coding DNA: TGTGCCAGCAGTCCACGCCAGGGGATTGGCTACACCTTC. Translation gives CASSPRQGIGYTF.

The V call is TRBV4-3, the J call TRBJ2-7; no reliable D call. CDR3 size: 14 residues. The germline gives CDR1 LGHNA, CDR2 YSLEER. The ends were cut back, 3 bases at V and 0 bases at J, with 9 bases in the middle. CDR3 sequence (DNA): TGCGCCAGCAGCCAGGCAGGCTTCTCCTACGAGCAGTACTTC. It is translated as CASSQAGFSYEQYF.

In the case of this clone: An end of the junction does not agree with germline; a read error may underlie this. This CDR3 reads CASGQLGQGPYEQYF. Written as DNA, the CDR3 is TGCGCCAGCGGCCAACTGGGACAGGGTCCCTACGAGCAGTACTTC. V usage is TRBV4-1 and J usage is TRBJ2-7; TRBD1 agrees at 9 bases. This CDR3 region has 15 residues. Germline assignment: CDR1 MGHRA and CDR2 YSYEKL.

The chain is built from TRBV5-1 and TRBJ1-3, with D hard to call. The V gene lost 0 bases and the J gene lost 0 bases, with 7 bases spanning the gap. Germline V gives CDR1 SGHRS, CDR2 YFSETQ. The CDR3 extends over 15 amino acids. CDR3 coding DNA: TGCGCCAGCAGCTTGGGTGACATCTCTGGAAACACCATATATTTT. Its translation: CASSLGDISGNTIYF.

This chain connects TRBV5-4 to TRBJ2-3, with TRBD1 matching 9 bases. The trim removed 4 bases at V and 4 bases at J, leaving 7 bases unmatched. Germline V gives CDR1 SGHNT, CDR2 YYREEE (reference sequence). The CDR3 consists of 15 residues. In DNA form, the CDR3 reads TGTGCCAGCAGCAAGGGACAGGGTAGTCCAGATACGCAGTATTTT. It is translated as CASSKGQGSPDTQYF.

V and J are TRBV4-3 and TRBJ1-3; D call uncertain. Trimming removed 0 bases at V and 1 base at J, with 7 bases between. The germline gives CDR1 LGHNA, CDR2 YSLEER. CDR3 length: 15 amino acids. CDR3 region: CASSQDRYSGNTIYF. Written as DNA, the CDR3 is TGCGCCAGCAGCCAAGATCGGTATTCTGGAAACACCATATATTTT.

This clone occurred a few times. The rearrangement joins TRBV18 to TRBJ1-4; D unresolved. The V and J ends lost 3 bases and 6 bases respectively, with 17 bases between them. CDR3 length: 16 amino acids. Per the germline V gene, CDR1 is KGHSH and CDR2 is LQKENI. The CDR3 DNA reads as TGTGCCAGCTCACCGGTCCCGGTGACCCAGTATGAAAAACTGTTTTTT. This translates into CASSPVPVTQYEKLFF. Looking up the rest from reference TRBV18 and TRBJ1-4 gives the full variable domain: NAGVMQNPRHLVRRRGQEARLRCSPMKGHSHVYWYRQLPEEGLKFMVYLQKENIIDESGMPKERFSAEFPKEGPSILRIQQVVRGDSAAYFCASSPVPVTQYEKLFFGSGTQLSVL.

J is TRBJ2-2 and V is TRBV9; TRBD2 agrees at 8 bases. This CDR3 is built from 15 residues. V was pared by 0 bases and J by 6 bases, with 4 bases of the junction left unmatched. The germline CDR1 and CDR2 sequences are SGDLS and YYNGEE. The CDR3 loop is CASSVANSGAGELFF. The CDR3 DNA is TGTGCCAGCAGCGTAGCTAATAGCGGGGCCGGGGAGCTGTTTTTT.

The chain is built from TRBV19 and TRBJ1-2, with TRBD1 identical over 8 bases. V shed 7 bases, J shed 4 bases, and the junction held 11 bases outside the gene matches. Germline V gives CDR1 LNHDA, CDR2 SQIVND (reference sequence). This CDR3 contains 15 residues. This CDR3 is CASTPLDRVAYGYTF. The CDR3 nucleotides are TGTGCCAGTACTCCTCTGGACAGGGTGGCCTATGGCTACACCTTC.

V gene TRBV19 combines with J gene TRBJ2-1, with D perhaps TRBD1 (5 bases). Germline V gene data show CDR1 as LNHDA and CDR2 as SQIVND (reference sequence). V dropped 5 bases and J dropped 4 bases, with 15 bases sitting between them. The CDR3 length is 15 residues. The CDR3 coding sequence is TGTGCCAGTAGTCTTGGTAGGGGCACTTACAATGAGCAGTTCTTC. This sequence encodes CASSLGRGTYNEQFF.

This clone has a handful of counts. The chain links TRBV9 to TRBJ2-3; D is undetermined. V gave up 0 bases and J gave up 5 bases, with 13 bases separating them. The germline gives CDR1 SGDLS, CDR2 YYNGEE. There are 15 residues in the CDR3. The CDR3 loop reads CASSVEHGPEDTQYF. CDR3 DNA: TGTGCCAGCAGCGTAGAGCACGGTCCGGAAGATACGCAGTATTTT.

The CDR3 protein is CASSLTNDRATNEKLFF. In DNA form, the CDR3 reads TGTGCCAGCAGCTTAACAAACGACCGAGCAACTAATGAAAAACTGTTTTTT. The chain links TRBV11-3 to TRBJ1-4; unclear D gene. The CDR3 is 17 amino acids. The germline gives CDR1 SGHNT, CDR2 YENEEA. V dropped 2 bases and J dropped 0 bases, with 13 bases sitting between them. The whole variable domain, filled in from reference TRBV11-3 and TRBJ1-4, reads EAGVVQSPRYKIIEKKQPVAFWCNPISGHNTLYWYLQNLGQGPELLIRYENEEAVDDSQLPKDRFSAERLKGVDSTLKIQPAELGDSAVYLCASSLTNDRATNEKLFFGSGTQLSVL.

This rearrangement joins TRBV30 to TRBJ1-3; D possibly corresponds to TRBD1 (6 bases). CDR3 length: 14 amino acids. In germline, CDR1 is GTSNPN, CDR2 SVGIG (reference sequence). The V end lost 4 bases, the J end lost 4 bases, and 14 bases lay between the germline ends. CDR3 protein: CAWKDGGPGNTIYF. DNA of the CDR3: TGTGCCTGGAAAGACGGGGGGCCAGGAAACACCATATATTTT. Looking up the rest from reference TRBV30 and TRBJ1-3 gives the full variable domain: SQTIHQWPATLVQPVGSPLSLECTVEGTSNPNLYWYRQAAGRGLQLLFYSVGIGQISSEVPQNLSASRPQDRQFILSSKKLLLSDSGFYLCAWKDGGPGNTIYFGEGSWLTVV.

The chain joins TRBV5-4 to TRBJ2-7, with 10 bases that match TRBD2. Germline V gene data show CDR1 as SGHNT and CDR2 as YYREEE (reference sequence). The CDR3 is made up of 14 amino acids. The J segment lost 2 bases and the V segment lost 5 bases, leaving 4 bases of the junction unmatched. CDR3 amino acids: CASRSLAGAYEQYF. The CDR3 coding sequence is TGTGCCAGCAGGTCCCTAGCGGGGGCCTACGAGCAGTACTTC.

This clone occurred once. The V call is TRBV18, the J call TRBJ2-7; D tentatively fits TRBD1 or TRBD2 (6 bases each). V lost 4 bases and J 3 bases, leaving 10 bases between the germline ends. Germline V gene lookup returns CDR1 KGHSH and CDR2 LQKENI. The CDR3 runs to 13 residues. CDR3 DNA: TGTGCCAGCTCACGTGAGGGGGGCTACGAGCAGTACTTC. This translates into CASSREGGYEQYF.

The CDR3 region is CASSLQSGTGVWPQHF. The CDR3 coding sequence is TGCGCCAGCAGCCTTCAATCCGGGACAGGGGTTTGGCCCCAGCATTTT. The chain links TRBV4-1 to TRBJ1-5, with 10 bases fitting TRBD1. This CDR3 is built from 16 residues. The ends lost 4 bases at V and 9 bases at J; junction bases unmatched: 12. Germline lookup yields CDR1 MGHRA and CDR2 YSYEKL.

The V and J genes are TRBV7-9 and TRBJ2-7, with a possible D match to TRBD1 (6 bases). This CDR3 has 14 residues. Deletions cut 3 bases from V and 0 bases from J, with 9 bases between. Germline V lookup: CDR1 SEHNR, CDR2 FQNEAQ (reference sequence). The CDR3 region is CASSFTQGSYEQYF. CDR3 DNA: TGTGCCAGCAGCTTTACACAGGGCTCCTACGAGCAGTACTTC.

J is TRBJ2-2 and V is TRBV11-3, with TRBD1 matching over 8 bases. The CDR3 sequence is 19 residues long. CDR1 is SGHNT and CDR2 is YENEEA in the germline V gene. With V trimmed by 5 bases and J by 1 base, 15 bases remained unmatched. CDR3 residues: CASSQFVLGTGQNTGELFF. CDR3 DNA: TGTGCCAGCAGCCAATTCGTTTTGGGGACAGGTCAGAACACCGGGGAGCTGTTTTTT.

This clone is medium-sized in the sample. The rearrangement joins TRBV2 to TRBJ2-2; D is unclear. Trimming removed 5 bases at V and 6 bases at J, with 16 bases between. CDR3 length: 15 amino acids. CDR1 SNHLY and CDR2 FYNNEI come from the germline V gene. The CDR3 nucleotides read TGTGCCAGCAGTTCGGGCAGAGTTTCGCCCGGGGAGCTGTTTTTT. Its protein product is CASSSGRVSPGELFF.

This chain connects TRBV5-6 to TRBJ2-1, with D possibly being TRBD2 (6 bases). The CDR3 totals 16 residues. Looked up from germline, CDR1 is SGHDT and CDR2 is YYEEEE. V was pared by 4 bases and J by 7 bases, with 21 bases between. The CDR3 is CASSRREYGGGNEQFF. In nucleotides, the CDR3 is TGTGCCAGCAGCCGAAGGGAATACGGAGGAGGGAATGAGCAGTTCTTC.

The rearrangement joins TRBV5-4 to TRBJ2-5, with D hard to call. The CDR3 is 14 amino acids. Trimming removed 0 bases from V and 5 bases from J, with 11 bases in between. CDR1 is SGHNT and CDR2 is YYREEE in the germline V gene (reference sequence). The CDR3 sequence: CASSLGSSKETQYF. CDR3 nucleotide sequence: TGTGCCAGCAGCTTGGGGAGCAGTAAGGAGACCCAGTACTTC.

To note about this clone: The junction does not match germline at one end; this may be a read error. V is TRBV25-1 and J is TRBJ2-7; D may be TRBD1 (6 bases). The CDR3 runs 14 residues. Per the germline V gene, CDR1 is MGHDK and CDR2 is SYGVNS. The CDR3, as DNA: TGTGCCAGCCGTGACAACAGGGTTGGCGACGAGCAGTACTTC. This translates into CASRDNRVGDEQYF.

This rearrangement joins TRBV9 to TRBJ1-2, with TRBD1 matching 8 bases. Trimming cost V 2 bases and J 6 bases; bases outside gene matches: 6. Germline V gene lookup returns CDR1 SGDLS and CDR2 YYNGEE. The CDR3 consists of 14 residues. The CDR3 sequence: CASSVQDREDGYTF. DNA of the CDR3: TGTGCCAGCAGCGTCCAGGACAGGGAGGATGGCTACACCTTC.

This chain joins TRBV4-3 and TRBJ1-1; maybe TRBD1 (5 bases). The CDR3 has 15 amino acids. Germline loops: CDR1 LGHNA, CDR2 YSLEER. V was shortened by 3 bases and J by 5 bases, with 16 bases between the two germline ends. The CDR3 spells CASSQSDGGGTEAFF. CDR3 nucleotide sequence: TGCGCCAGCAGCCAGTCGGACGGCGGGGGGACTGAAGCTTTCTTT.

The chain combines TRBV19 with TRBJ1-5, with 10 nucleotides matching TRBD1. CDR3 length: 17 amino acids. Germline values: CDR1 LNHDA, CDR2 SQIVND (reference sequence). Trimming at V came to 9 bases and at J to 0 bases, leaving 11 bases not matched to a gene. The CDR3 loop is CASRETGGLYSNQPQHF. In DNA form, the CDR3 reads TGTGCCAGCCGCGAGACAGGGGGCCTTTATAGCAATCAGCCCCAGCATTTT. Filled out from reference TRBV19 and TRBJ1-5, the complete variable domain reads DGGITQSPKYLFRKEGQNVTLSCEQNLNHDAMYWYRQDPGQGLRLIYYSQIVNDFQKGDIAEGYSVSREKKESFPLTVTSAQKNPTAFYLCASRETGGLYSNQPQHFGDGTRLSIL.